One sample yielded the 19 T cell receptor beta chains listed below, sequenced in a study of cytomegalovirus exposure and HLA in healthy donors. Using immunoSEQ multiplex PCR, the repertoire was profiled, and TCRdb retains in-frame clones only, with some absent. The repertoire includes 150,000 to 250,000 clones, 84% of them detected once, and around 15% sits in the top ten. Specimen: PBMCs. The source is a woman in her 30s in good health and CMV-seropositive.

The rearrangement joins TRBV30 to TRBJ1-2; D unclear. This CDR3 comprises 11 residues. Germline CDR1 GTSNPN, CDR2 SVGIG (reference sequence). The V end lost 3 bases, the J end lost 5 bases, and 7 bases lay between the germline ends. The CDR3 sequence: CAWSQVYGYTF. The CDR3 nucleotides are TGTGCCTGGAGCCAGGTGTATGGCTACACCTTC.

The chain couples TRBV18 to TRBJ1-1; D gene unclear. Germline V gene data show CDR1 as KGHSH and CDR2 as LQKENI. Trimming took off 4 bases at V and 2 bases at J, with 11 bases between the two ends. This CDR3 comprises 14 residues. This CDR3 is CASSLPLDNTEAFF. The CDR3, as DNA: TGTGCCAGCTCACTACCCCTAGATAACACTGAAGCTTTCTTT.

This rearrangement joins TRBV18 to TRBJ2-2; 8 bases agree with TRBD1. J gave up 3 bases and V 3 bases, and 9 bases lay outside the gene matches. The CDR3 length is 17 residues. Looked up from germline, CDR1 is KGHSH and CDR2 is LQKENI. The CDR3 DNA is TGTGCCAGCTCACCCCTAGGACAGGGCACGTACACCGGGGAGCTGTTTTTT. It specifies CASSPLGQGTYTGELFF. Full variable domain (rest looked up from reference TRBV18 and TRBJ2-2): NAGVMQNPRHLVRRRGQEARLRCSPMKGHSHVYWYRQLPEEGLKFMVYLQKENIIDESGMPKERFSAEFPKEGPSILRIQQVVRGDSAAYFCASSPLGQGTYTGELFFGEGSRLTVL.

This chain connects TRBV7-9 to TRBJ2-7, with TRBD1 matching 7 bases. Germline loops: CDR1 SEHNR, CDR2 FQNEAQ (reference sequence). The CDR3 extends over 14 amino acids. Losses at the gene ends were 3 bases for V and 7 bases for J; bases not matched to a gene: 9. CDR3: CASSFWTGYEEQYF. The CDR3 DNA follows: TGTGCCAGCAGCTTTTGGACAGGCTACGAGGAGCAGTACTTC.

The chain couples TRBV19 to TRBJ1-1; 7 bases are shared with TRBD1. V dropped 10 bases and J dropped 4; count of bases not matched to a gene: 9. The CDR3 runs 13 residues. Per the germline V gene, CDR1 is LNHDA and CDR2 is SQIVND (reference sequence). CDR3 bases: TGTGCCACCCAGACAGGGAGAGGCACTGAAGCTTTCTTT. This gives the protein CATQTGRGTEAFF.

The genes are TRBV28 and TRBJ2-2, with a weak D call TRBD1 (5 bases). The V and J ends lost 8 bases and 3 bases respectively, with 10 bases between them. Germline assignment: CDR1 MDHEN and CDR2 SYDVKM. CDR3 length equals 13 residues. The CDR3 protein is CASQIQDTGELFF. CDR3 in DNA: TGTGCCAGCCAGATACAGGACACCGGGGAGCTGTTTTTT.

The V call is TRBV5-1, the J call TRBJ2-1; TRBD2 matches at 11 bases. The CDR3 has 13 residues. Germline V gene sequence: CDR1 SGHRS, CDR2 YFSETQ. V shed 5 bases, J shed 9 bases, and the junction held 4 bases outside the gene matches. Here the CDR3 DNA reads TGCGCCAGCAGGACCGGGACTAGCGGTGAGCAGTTCTTC. It yields the protein CASRTGTSGEQFF.

The CDR3 spells CASRHRGGQETQYF. The CDR3 region has the DNA TGTGCCAGCAGGCACAGGGGAGGCCAAGAGACCCAGTACTTC. The chain combines TRBV6-5 with TRBJ2-5; D is possibly TRBD1 (7 bases). This CDR3 comprises 14 residues. Between the trimmed V and J ends, which lost 6 bases and 1 base, there was a span of 12 bases. The germline CDR1 and CDR2 sequences are MNHEY and SVGAGI.

This clone was counted a single time. The chain carries TRBV5-1 and TRBJ2-2; 7 nucleotides agree with TRBD1. Germline CDR1 is SGHRS and CDR2 is YFSETQ. V trimming: 7 bases; J trimming: 5 bases; junction bases outside the gene matches: 8. This CDR3 comprises 14 residues. Here the CDR3 reads CASWSTGNTGELFF. The CDR3 bases are TGCGCCAGCTGGTCGACAGGGAATACCGGGGAGCTGTTTTTT.

The V gene is TRBV19, the J gene TRBJ2-7; TRBD2 matches 12 bases. CDR3 length: 15 residues. The germline V gene encodes CDR1 LNHDA and CDR2 SQIVND (reference sequence). V lost 5 bases to trimming and J lost 6 bases; unmatched junction nucleotides: 8. The chain's CDR3 is CASSLTSGSGPEQYF. CDR3 nucleotide sequence: TGTGCCAGTAGTTTGACTAGCGGGAGCGGTCCCGAGCAGTACTTC. The full variable domain, with the rest looked up from reference TRBV19 and TRBJ2-7, is DGGITQSPKYLFRKEGQNVTLSCEQNLNHDAMYWYRQDPGQGLRLIYYSQIVNDFQKGDIAEGYSVSREKKESFPLTVTSAQKNPTAFYLCASSLTSGSGPEQYFGPGTRLTVT.

This chain joins TRBV27 and TRBJ2-7, with D possibly being TRBD1 (5 bases). The V gene's germline CDR1 is MNHEY and CDR2 SMNVEV (reference sequence). The CDR3 has 13 residues. V shed 8 bases and J shed 5 bases, with 16 bases lying between them. Written as DNA, the CDR3 is TGTGCCAGCTCCCGGCAGGGCTTCGACGAGCAGTACTTC. Translated: CASSRQGFDEQYF.

The chain combines TRBV5-5 with TRBJ1-5, with 7 nucleotides matching TRBD1. The CDR3 has 15 amino acids. After removal of 4 bases from V and 1 base from J, the junction contained 5 bases not matched to a gene. Germline values: CDR1 SGHKS, CDR2 YYEKEE (reference sequence). The CDR3 coding sequence is TGTGCCAGCAGCGAGACAGGGCTGAGCAATCAGCCCCAGCATTTT. Amino acids: CASSETGLSNQPQHF. The whole variable domain, filled in from reference TRBV5-5 and TRBJ1-5, reads DAGVTQSPTHLIKTRGQQVTLRCSPISGHKSVSWYQQVLGQGPQFIFQYYEKEERGRGNFPDRFSARQFPNYSSELNVNALLLGDSALYLCASSETGLSNQPQHFGDGTRLSIL.

The V gene is TRBV10-3, the J gene TRBJ1-2, with 9 bases that match TRBD1. V dropped 6 bases and J dropped 6; count of bases not matched to a gene: 5. Germline assignment: CDR1 ENHRY and CDR2 SYGVKD. The CDR3 has 13 residues. The CDR3 DNA is TGTGCCATCAGGCCGGGACAGGGTAATGGCTACACCTTC. As protein: CAIRPGQGNGYTF.

The J gene is TRBJ2-3, the V gene TRBV6-1; D unclear. CDR3 size: 15 residues. CDR1 is MNHNS, CDR2 SASEGT, per germline. Trimming shortened V by 9 bases and J by 0 bases, and 16 bases separated the two germline ends. In DNA form, the CDR3 reads TGTGCCAGTTCAACGCGCCCTACTAGCACAGATACGCAGTATTTT. Translating gives CASSTRPTSTDTQYF.

The CDR3 coding sequence is TGTGCCATCAGTGATGCCGGGACAGGGGGAGTGGGTGAAGCTTTCTTT. The encoded protein is CAISDAGTGGVGEAFF. J is TRBJ1-1 and V is TRBV10-3; 11 bases line up with TRBD1. The CDR3 runs to 16 residues. Germline V gene lookup returns CDR1 ENHRY and CDR2 SYGVKD. V trimming: 3 bases; J trimming: 7 bases; junction bases outside the gene matches: 10.

V usage is TRBV5-1 and J usage is TRBJ2-7, with D possibly TRBD2 on 5 matching bases. Germline CDR1 reads SGHRS; CDR2 reads YFSETQ. Between the trimmed V and J ends, which lost 3 bases and 7 bases, there was a span of 14 bases. The CDR3 covers 13 residues. The CDR3 reads CASSSGMGEEQYF. The CDR3 DNA reads as TGCGCCAGCAGCTCCGGGATGGGAGAGGAGCAGTACTTC.

This chain connects TRBV6-1 to TRBJ2-7; 7 nucleotides line up with TRBD2. In germline, CDR1 is MNHNS, CDR2 SASEGT. J gave up 0 bases and V 10 bases, and 6 bases lay outside the gene matches. The CDR3 has 13 amino acids. This CDR3 is CATEASGSYEQYF. In DNA form, the CDR3 reads TGTGCCACCGAGGCTAGCGGCTCCTACGAGCAGTACTTC.

CDR3 sequence (DNA): TGTGCCTGGAGTGTACCAGGGGTCGGGGAAAAACTGTTTTTT. It codes for CAWSVPGVGEKLFF. J is TRBJ1-4 and V is TRBV30; a weak D match, TRBD1 (6 bases). The CDR3 loop spans 14 amino acids. The V end lost 0 bases, the J end lost 8 bases, and 13 bases lay between the germline ends. Germline V gene sequence: CDR1 GTSNPN, CDR2 SVGIG (reference sequence).

The chain links TRBV15 to TRBJ2-2; 7 bases map to TRBD1. This CDR3 is built from 18 residues. The V gene end was trimmed by 0 bases and the J gene end by 1 base; junction bases not matched to a gene: 8. Germline CDR1 reads LNHNV; CDR2 reads YYDKDF (reference sequence). In DNA form, the CDR3 reads TGTGCCACCAGCAGAGACGGTCCGGGACAGATGAACACCGGGGAGCTGTTTTTT. The encoded protein is CATSRDGPGQMNTGELFF.